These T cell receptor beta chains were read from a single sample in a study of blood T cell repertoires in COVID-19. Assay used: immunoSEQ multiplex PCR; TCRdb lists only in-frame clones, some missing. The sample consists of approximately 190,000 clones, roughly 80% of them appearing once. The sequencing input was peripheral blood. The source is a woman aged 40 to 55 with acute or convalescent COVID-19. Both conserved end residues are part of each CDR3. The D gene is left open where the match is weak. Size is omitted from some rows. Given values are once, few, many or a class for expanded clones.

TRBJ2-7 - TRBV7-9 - CASTTLDRRLWNYEQYF TGTGCCAGCACCACTCTTGACAGGCGGTTATGGAACTACGAGCAGTACTTC
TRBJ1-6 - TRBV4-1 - CASSQEVDSPLHF TGCGCCAGCAGCCAAGAGGTAGATTCACCCCTCCACTTT
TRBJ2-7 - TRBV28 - CASSLPRGGQYF TGTGCCAGCAGTCTGCCTAGGGGAGGGCAGTACTTC
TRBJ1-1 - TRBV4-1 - CASSLGFGTEAFF TGCGCCAGCAGCCTTGGATTCGGGACTGAAGCTTTCTTT
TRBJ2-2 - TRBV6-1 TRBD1 CASSIDRANTGELFF TGTGCCAGCAGTATCGACAGGGCGAACACCGGGGAGCTGTTTTTT
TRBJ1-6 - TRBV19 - CASSAPNRERNSPLHF TGTGCCAGTAGTGCCCCTAACAGGGAAAGAAATTCACCCCTCCACTTT
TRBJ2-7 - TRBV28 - CASSPLGASDFYEQYF TGTGCCAGCAGTCCCCTGGGAGCTAGCGACTTTTACGAGCAGTACTTC
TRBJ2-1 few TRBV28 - CASSSTLGTISSRTNNEQFF TGTGCCAGCAGTTCCACCTTAGGTACTATTTCGAGTAGGACTAACAATGAGCAGTTCTTC
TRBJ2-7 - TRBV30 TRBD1 CAWSVWTGGAGEQYF TGTGCCTGGAGTGTATGGACAGGGGGCGCCGGCGAGCAGTACTTC
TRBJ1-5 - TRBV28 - CASRRPWEGREHQPQHF TGTGCCAGCAGGCGACCCTGGGAGGGAAGGGAACATCAGCCCCAGCATTTT
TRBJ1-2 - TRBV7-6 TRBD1 CASRDRESYTF TGTGCCAGCAGGGACAGGGAGAGCTACACCTTC
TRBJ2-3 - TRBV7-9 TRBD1 CASSPGTGFDTQYF TGTGCCAGCAGCCCCGGGACAGGGTTTGATACGCAGTATTTT
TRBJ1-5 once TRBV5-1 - CASSLDGDSNQPQHF TGCGCCAGCAGCTTAGACGGAGATAGCAATCAGCCCCAGCATTTT
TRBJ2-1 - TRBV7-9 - CASSLIGGGFREQFF TGTGCCAGCAGCTTAATCGGTGGAGGATTCCGAGAGCAGTTCTTC
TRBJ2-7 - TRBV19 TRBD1 CATARQGGSYEQYF TGTGCCACCGCCCGACAGGGGGGATCCTACGAGCAGTACTTC
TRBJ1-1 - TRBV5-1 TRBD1 CASSLATGEGPTEAFF TGCGCCAGCAGCTTGGCGACAGGGGAGGGTCCCACTGAAGCTTTCTTT
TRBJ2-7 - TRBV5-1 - CASSLEGASYEQYF TGCGCCAGCAGCTTGGAAGGGGCCTCCTACGAGCAGTACTTC
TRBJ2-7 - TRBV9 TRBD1 CASSVGDRGYEQYF TGTGCCAGCAGCGTGGGAGACAGGGGCTACGAGCAGTACTTC
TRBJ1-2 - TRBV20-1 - CSARYLGYTF TGCAGTGCTAGATATCTAGGCTACACCTTC
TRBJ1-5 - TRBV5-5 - CASSLYGTNSNQPQHF TGTGCCAGCAGCTTGTATGGGACAAATAGCAATCAGCCCCAGCATTTT
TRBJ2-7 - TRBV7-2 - CASSDSPYEQYF TGTGCCAGCAGCGACTCTCCCTACGAGCAGTACTTC
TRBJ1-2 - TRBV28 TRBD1 CASSPLGQGIYGYTF TGTGCCAGCAGTCCACTGGGACAGGGGATCTATGGCTACACCTTC
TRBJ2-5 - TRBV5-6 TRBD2 CASSSATSGRAGETQYF TGTGCCAGCAGCTCCGCAACTAGCGGGAGGGCCGGAGAGACCCAGTACTTC
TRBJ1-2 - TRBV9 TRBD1 CASSTRQGANYGYTF TGTGCCAGCAGCACCAGACAGGGGGCGAACTATGGCTACACCTTC
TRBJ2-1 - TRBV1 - CTSSQEITSGVPNEQFF TGCACCAGCAGCCAAGAAATTACTAGCGGGGTCCCCAATGAGCAGTTCTTC
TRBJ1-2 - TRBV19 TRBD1 CASSIRDSYGYTF TGTGCCAGTAGTATTCGGGACAGCTATGGCTACACCTTC
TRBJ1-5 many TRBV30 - CAWSRDTNQPQHF TGTGCCTGGAGCCGGGACACTAATCAGCCCCAGCATTTT
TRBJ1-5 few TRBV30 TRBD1 CAWSPWTGSSNQPQHF TGTGCCTGGAGCCCCTGGACAGGATCAAGCAATCAGCCCCAGCATTTT
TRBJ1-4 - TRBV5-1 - CASSGGDGSNEKLFF TGCGCCAGCAGCGGGGGGGACGGATCTAATGAAAAACTGTTTTTT
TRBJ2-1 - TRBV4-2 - CASSHEGYEQFF TGTGCCAGCAGCCACGAGGGCTATGAGCAGTTCTTC
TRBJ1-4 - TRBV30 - CAWKRGNEKLFF TGTGCCTGGAAAAGGGGGAATGAAAAACTGTTTTTT
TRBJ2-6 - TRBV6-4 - CASSSSGRQSGANVLTF TGTGCCAGCAGTAGCTCTGGCAGGCAATCGGGGGCCAACGTCCTGACTTTC
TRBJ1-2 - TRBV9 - CASSVDPLRGGFGYTF TGTGCCAGCAGCGTAGATCCCCTCCGGGGGGGCTTTGGCTACACCTTC
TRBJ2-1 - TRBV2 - CASSERLPAYNEQFF TGTGCCAGCAGTGAAAGACTGCCCGCCTACAATGAGCAGTTCTTC
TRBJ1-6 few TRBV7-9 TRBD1 CASSSATGDSPLHF TGTGCCAGCAGCTCAGCTACAGGGGATTCACCCCTCCACTTT
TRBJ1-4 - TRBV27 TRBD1 CASRGQGTNEKLFF TGTGCCAGCAGGGGACAGGGGACTAATGAAAAACTGTTTTTT
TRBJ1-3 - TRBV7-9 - CASTVGISGNTIYF TGTGCCAGCACCGTGGGCATCTCTGGAAACACCATATATTTT
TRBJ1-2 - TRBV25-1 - CASIGDSHYGYTF TGTGCCAGCATAGGAGACAGCCACTATGGCTACACCTTC
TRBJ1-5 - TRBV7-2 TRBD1 CASSSGTGWEPQHF TGTGCCAGCAGCTCCGGGACAGGGTGGGAGCCCCAGCATTTT
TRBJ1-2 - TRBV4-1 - CASSPTGVFGLGSPGYTF TGCGCCAGCAGCCCAACGGGGGTTTTTGGTTTGGGGTCGCCGGGCTACACCTTC
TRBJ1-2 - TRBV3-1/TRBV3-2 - CASSLSTGGAYGYTF TGTGCCAGCAGCCTAAGCACGGGGGGGGCGTATGGCTACACCTTC
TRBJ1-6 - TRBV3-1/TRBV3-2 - CASSQVTGDSPLHF TGTGCCAGCAGCCAAGTGACAGGTGATTCACCCCTCCACTTT
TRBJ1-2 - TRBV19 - CASSFSWAGDGYTF TGTGCCAGTAGCTTCAGCTGGGCGGGGGACGGCTACACCTTC
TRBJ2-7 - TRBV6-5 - CASGDILYEQYF TGTGCCAGCGGGGACATTCTGTACGAGCAGTACTTC
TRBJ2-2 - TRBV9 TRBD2 CASSVEGGALTGELFF TGTGCCAGCAGCGTAGAGGGAGGGGCGCTAACCGGGGAGCTGTTTTTT